The 23 T cell receptor beta chains below were found in one sample sequenced in a study of cytomegalovirus exposure and HLA in healthy donors. PCR involved 60 Vbeta and 13 Jbeta primers. Profiling relied on immunoSEQ multiplex PCR, and the TCRdb table lists in-frame clones only, not all of them. Of about 120,000 clones in the sample, over 75% were seen once. Specimen: PBMCs. These receptors were obtained from a woman under 30 in good health and CMV-seronegative.

This chain links TRBV6-1 with TRBJ2-1, with TRBD1 matching over 8 bases. V lost 2 bases, J lost 3 bases, and 3 bases stayed unmatched. The V gene's germline CDR1 is MNHNS and CDR2 SASEGT. The CDR3 extends over 15 amino acids. The CDR3 reads CASSERTGYYNEQFF. DNA of the CDR3: TGTGCCAGCAGTGAAAGGACAGGGTACTACAATGAGCAGTTCTTC.

This chain uses TRBV5-6 with TRBJ1-3, with D possibly matching TRBD1 (5 bases). Looked up from germline, CDR1 is SGHDT and CDR2 is YYEEEE. V was trimmed by 0 bases and J by 0 bases, leaving 13 bases between them. The CDR3 totals 17 residues. CDR3: CASSLGITGYSGNTIYF. The CDR3 coding sequence is TGTGCCAGCAGCTTGGGAATTACAGGTTACTCTGGAAACACCATATATTTT.

The J gene is TRBJ2-3, the V gene TRBV13, with a weak D call TRBD2 (5 bases). Trimming pared 5 bases from V and 2 bases from J, leaving 14 bases between. The germline V gene encodes CDR1 PRHDT and CDR2 FYEKMQ (reference sequence). The CDR3 consists of 15 residues. CDR3 protein: CASSARRGATDTQYF. CDR3 in DNA: TGTGCCAGCAGCGCCCGCCGGGGTGCCACAGATACGCAGTATTTT.

The V and J genes are TRBV27 and TRBJ2-1; D ambiguous. Germline loops: CDR1 MNHEY, CDR2 SMNVEV (reference sequence). The CDR3 extends over 12 amino acids. With 6 bases removed from V and 9 bases from J, the gap between germline ends came to 12 bases. CDR3 protein: CASSYTPGEQFF. CDR3 nucleotide sequence: TGTGCCAGCAGCTATACCCCCGGTGAGCAGTTCTTC.

The chain has TRBV6-5 and TRBJ1-5; unclear D gene. There are 11 residues in the CDR3. The germline gives CDR1 MNHEY, CDR2 SVGAGI. The V end lost 11 bases, the J end lost 5 bases, and 10 bases lay between the germline ends. CDR3 amino acids: CAAGRDQPQHF. CDR3 DNA: TGTGCCGCGGGCAGAGATCAGCCCCAGCATTTT.

This clone occurred a few times. The rearrangement uses TRBV9 and TRBJ1-3, with D maybe TRBD1 (6 bases). Germline V gives CDR1 SGDLS, CDR2 YYNGEE. The length of the CDR3 is 16 residues. Deletions cut 4 bases from V and 0 bases from J, with 14 bases between. CDR3 in DNA: TGTGCCAGCAGCCCCATGACAGGATCCTCTGGAAACACCATATATTTT. This encodes CASSPMTGSSGNTIYF.

The chain combines TRBV5-1 with TRBJ2-5, with D tentatively TRBD2 (6 bases). CDR1 is SGHRS, CDR2 YFSETQ, per germline. With 0 bases removed from V and 5 bases from J, the gap between germline ends came to 14 bases. CDR3 length: 15 residues. The chain's CDR3 is CASSLAVVAVETQYF. CDR3 bases: TGCGCCAGCAGCTTGGCCGTGGTAGCGGTTGAGACCCAGTACTTC.

This clone appeared once. This sequence joins TRBV28 and TRBJ2-2, with D possibly TRBD2 on 5 matching bases. Germline-derived CDR1 and CDR2 are MDHEN and SYDVKM. This CDR3 contains 13 residues. Trimming cost V 10 bases and J 1 base, with 10 bases left between them. The CDR3, as DNA: TGTGCCATTTACGGGGAGAACACCGGGGAGCTGTTTTTT. Translating gives CAIYGENTGELFF.

The chain uses TRBV7-9 and TRBJ2-5; TRBD1 agrees at 8 bases. V was clipped by 1 base and J by 2 bases; unmatched bases: 0. The CDR3 contains 14 residues. Germline CDR1 SEHNR, CDR2 FQNEAQ (reference sequence). CDR3 sequence reads: CASSLGTGQETQYF. CDR3 bases: TGTGCCAGCAGCTTAGGGACAGGGCAAGAGACCCAGTACTTC. Full variable domain (outside the CDR3, taken from reference TRBV7-9 and TRBJ2-5): DTGVSQNPRHKITKRGQNVTFRCDPISEHNRLYWYRQTLGQGPEFLTYFQNEAQLEKSRLLSDRFSAERPKGSFSTLEIQRTEQGDSAMYLCASSLGTGQETQYFGPGTRLLVL.

The chain uses TRBV6-6 and TRBJ1-2; 7 bases are a match to TRBD1. V was pared by 0 bases and J by 6 bases, with 7 bases of the junction left unmatched. The CDR3 extends over 15 amino acids. Germline V gives CDR1 MNHNY, CDR2 SVGAGI (reference sequence). The CDR3 DNA sequence: TGTGCCAGCAGTTACTCGGGACAGTACATGGATGGCTACACCTTC. It translates to CASSYSGQYMDGYTF.

The chain recombines TRBV4-1 with TRBJ2-1; possibly TRBD1 for D (6 bases). CDR1 MGHRA and CDR2 YSYEKL come from the germline V gene. The germline V and J ends were trimmed by 1 base and 0 bases, with 16 bases remaining between them. The CDR3 consists of 18 residues. CDR3 loop: CASSQGVIRGGSYNEQFF. CDR3 DNA: TGCGCCAGCAGCCAAGGGGTGATACGAGGGGGCTCCTACAATGAGCAGTTCTTC.

CDR3 DNA: TGTGCCAGCAGCTTAGGGACAGGGTTGGAAATAGACTACGAGCAGTACTTC. This sequence encodes CASSLGTGLEIDYEQYF. The chain carries TRBV13 and TRBJ2-7; 7 bases line up with TRBD1. Germline CDR1 and CDR2: PRHDT and FYEKMQ (reference sequence). Trimming removed 0 bases from V and 3 bases from J; junction bases left unmatched: 11. The CDR3 runs 17 residues.

This chain links TRBV11-2 with TRBJ1-6; the D gene is possibly TRBD1 (6 bases). CDR3 length: 13 residues. The ends were cut back, 0 bases at V and 9 bases at J, with 6 bases in the middle. Germline CDR1 reads SGHAT; CDR2 reads FQNNGV. The CDR3 region is CASSLDRGSPLHF. The CDR3 DNA reads TGTGCCAGCAGCTTAGACAGGGGTTCACCCCTCCACTTT. Filled out from reference TRBV11-2 and TRBJ1-6, the complete variable domain reads EAGVAQSPRYKIIEKRQSVAFWCNPISGHATLYWYQQILGQGPKLLIQFQNNGVVDDSQLPKDRFSAERLKGVDSTLKIQPAKLEDSAVYLCASSLDRGSPLHFGNGTRLTVT.

The rearrangement links TRBV18 to TRBJ1-2, with D perhaps TRBD1 (5 bases). Germline CDR1 KGHSH, CDR2 LQKENI. The CDR3 is 16 amino acids. V was shortened by 3 bases and J by 6 bases, with 20 bases between the two germline ends. Here the CDR3 reads CASSPYATDRDHGYTF. DNA for the CDR3: TGTGCCAGCTCACCTTACGCCACCGACAGAGATCATGGCTACACCTTC.

This sequence joins TRBV6-1 and TRBJ2-5; D perhaps matches TRBD2 (6 bases). CDR1 and CDR2 (germline): MNHNS, SASEGT. V lost 4 bases, J lost 4 bases, and 10 bases lay in between. The CDR3 runs to 13 residues. The CDR3 bases are TGTGCCAGCAGTGGAGGACTATTAGAGACCCAGTACTTC. It is translated as CASSGGLLETQYF.

This clone was seen a handful of times. The rearrangement uses TRBV15 and TRBJ1-1; possible D gene TRBD1, 5 bases. This CDR3 spans 18 amino acids. Germline CDR1 LNHNV, CDR2 YYDKDF (reference sequence). With 0 bases removed from V and 3 bases from J, the gap between germline ends came to 20 bases. The CDR3 region has the DNA TGTGCCACCAGCAGAGATCTCATACGTACGGGGGTAGACACTGAAGCTTTCTTT. Its protein is CATSRDLIRTGVDTEAFF.

The chain employs TRBV29-1 and TRBJ2-7; tentative D call: TRBD1 (6 bases). The V end lost 4 bases, the J end lost 4 bases, and 8 bases lay between the germline ends. CDR1 is SQVTM, CDR2 ANQGSEA, per germline. This CDR3 is built from 11 residues. Written as DNA, the CDR3 is TGCAGCGTTGGGGACAATTACGAGCAGTACTTC. It translates to CSVGDNYEQYF.

This chain connects TRBV7-6 to TRBJ2-1; no clear D. The CDR3 is made up of 13 amino acids. V lost 6 bases, J lost 8 bases, and 14 bases lay in between. CDR1 and CDR2 from the germline V gene are SGHVS and FNYEAQ. This CDR3 reads CASRPSVVDEQFF. CDR3 DNA sequence: TGTGCCAGCAGGCCTAGTGTTGTCGATGAGCAGTTCTTC.

This clone was seen just once. The rearrangement uses TRBV5-8 and TRBJ2-7; D remains ambiguous. CDR3 size: 15 residues. The V and J ends lost 0 bases and 5 bases respectively, with 15 bases between them. Germline CDR1 SGHTS, CDR2 YDEGEE. The CDR3 here is CASSLAPQDPNEQYF. The CDR3 DNA reads TGTGCCAGCAGCTTGGCCCCCCAGGATCCCAACGAGCAGTACTTC.

This clone was detected ten times or more. The rearrangement uses TRBV6-6 and TRBJ1-1; TRBD1 agrees at 8 bases. The CDR3 has 14 amino acids. Germline assignment: CDR1 MNHNY and CDR2 SVGAGI (reference sequence). With 6 bases clipped from V and 4 bases from J, the junction kept 7 bases outside the gene matches. CDR3 sequence: CASSQQGVITEAFF. CDR3 DNA: TGTGCCAGCAGCCAACAGGGGGTGATCACTGAAGCTTTCTTT.

The rearrangement joins TRBV7-2 to TRBJ2-6; D remains unclear. V lost 5 bases, J lost 4 bases, and 6 bases lay in between. Per germline, CDR1 SGHTA and CDR2 FQGNSA. This CDR3 is 13 amino acids long. The CDR3 loop is CASSPLGANVLTF. The DNA of the CDR3 is TGTGCCAGCAGCCCCTTGGGGGCCAACGTCCTGACTTTC. Looking up the rest from reference TRBV7-2 and TRBJ2-6 gives the full variable domain: GAGVSQSPSNKVTEKGKDVELRCDPISGHTALYWYRQSLGQGLEFLIYFQGNSAPDKSGLPSDRFSAERTGGSVSTLTIQRTQQEDSAVYLCASSPLGANVLTFGAGSRLTVL.

V is TRBV6-5 and J is TRBJ1-3; no reliable D call. CDR1 and CDR2 from the germline V gene are MNHEY and SVGAGI. V shed 4 bases and J shed 0 bases, with 10 bases lying between them. The CDR3 has 15 amino acids. The CDR3 region has the DNA TGTGCCAGCAGTTTCGGGAGGAACTCTGGAAACACCATATATTTT. Its translation: CASSFGRNSGNTIYF.

The chain links TRBV14 to TRBJ1-1; maybe TRBD1 (6 bases). The V gene's germline CDR1 is SGHDN and CDR2 FVKESK. The CDR3 is 15 amino acids. The germline V and J ends were trimmed by 1 base and 4 bases, with 13 bases remaining between them. The CDR3, as DNA: TGTGCCAGCAGCCAAGTTCCAGGGGATGGCACTGAAGCTTTCTTT. Translated, it gives CASSQVPGDGTEAFF.